A selection of T cell receptor beta chains follows, all from one sample in a study of OX40 agonist ivuxolimab in advanced cancers. Clones were read by immunoSEQ multiplex PCR, and TCRdb kept only the in-frame ones, dropping some. Altogether roughly 100,000 clones are present, over 75% being singletons, with the ten largest covering 3% to 4.5%. The input for sequencing was CD4+ or CD8+ T cells sorted from blood, taken in a trial of the OX40 agonist ivuxolimab. These receptors were collected from an adult with an advanced solid tumor such as melanoma, head and neck, liver or kidney cancer. Each CDR3 is given without its conserved first and last residue.

V	J	length	CDR3
TRBV11-1	TRBJ2-1	13	ASSLRQGSYNEQF
TRBV28	TRBJ2-1	12	ASSSTGIYNEQF
TRBV7-9	TRBJ2-5	15	ASSPRVAGALGETQY
TRBV19	TRBJ2-2	15	ASTPEIAGANTGELF
TRBV11-3	TRBJ2-3	11	ASTERGTDTQY
TRBV28	TRBJ1-2	12	ASSLGQGHYGYT
TRBV9	TRBJ2-2	18	ASSVAHNSGPEGDTGELF
TRBV7-2	TRBJ1-5	13	ASSLELGPNQPQH
TRBV19	TRBJ2-3	13	ASSLDSSSTDTQY
TRBV19	TRBJ2-2	12	ATSGTPGTGELF
TRBV5-7	TRBJ2-5	14	ASSSGGTGGWETQY
TRBV30	TRBJ2-2	15	AWQGQGYQGNTGELF
TRBV18	TRBJ2-1	14	ASSPQGRGSYNEQF
TRBV4-2	TRBJ1-4	13	ASSPFRDGNEKLF
TRBV9	TRBJ2-5	13	ASGKKGFFQETQY
TRBV6-1	TRBJ1-1	12	ASSPGTVVSKAF
TRBV28	TRBJ2-7	11	ASRGTGGDEQY
TRBV21-1	TRBJ1-5	18	ASSKRGSAGNLYAYQPQH
TRBV9	TRBJ2-1	15	ASSLRRGTGSYNEQF
TRBV11-2	TRBJ2-2	10	ASSPSAGELF